This T cell receptor beta chain was observed in a study of shared clonotypes between healthy human individuals. The assay was immunoSEQ multiplex PCR, and TCRdb's table has in-frame clones only and misses some. The top ten hold roughly 1.8% of the sample, which has about 2.1 million clones, under 95% seen once. Naive CD8 populations comprised CD45RO-negative cells positively selected for CCR7, excluding terminally differentiated effector memory CD45RA+ cells. CDR3 size: 12 residues. Germline CDR1 is SGHRS and CDR2 is YFSETQ. V gave up 4 bases and J gave up 3 bases, with 4 bases separating them. The sequencing sample was made of naive CD8+ T cells from PBMCs. The sequence derives from a man aged 18 to 30 in good health. Some clones in this sample may be carry-over from other donors' samples. This chain links TRBV5-1 with TRBJ2-2; D unresolved. The CDR3 spells CASSQHTGELFF. Here the CDR3 DNA reads TGCGCCAGCAGCCAACACACCGGGGAGCTGTTTTTT.